This T cell receptor beta chain was captured in a study of PD-L1 blockade in urothelial cancer. TCRdb's table, derived via immunoSEQ multiplex PCR, lists solely in-frame clones and lacks some. The sample carries tens of thousands of clones, nearly 85% recorded once. The input for sequencing was PBMCs, taken around atezolizumab (anti-PD-L1) treatment. The sequence was obtained from a middle-aged man with urothelial cancer.

The CDR3: CASSFRRGVYEQYF. For the CDR3, the DNA is TGTGCCAGCAGCTTCCGTCGGGGGGTCTACGAGCAGTACTTC. This rearrangement joins TRBV5-8 to TRBJ2-7, with TRBD2 matching over 7 bases. Trimming cost V 2 bases and J 3 bases; bases outside gene matches: 5. Germline V CDR1 and CDR2: SGHTS, YDEGEE. The CDR3 covers 14 residues.